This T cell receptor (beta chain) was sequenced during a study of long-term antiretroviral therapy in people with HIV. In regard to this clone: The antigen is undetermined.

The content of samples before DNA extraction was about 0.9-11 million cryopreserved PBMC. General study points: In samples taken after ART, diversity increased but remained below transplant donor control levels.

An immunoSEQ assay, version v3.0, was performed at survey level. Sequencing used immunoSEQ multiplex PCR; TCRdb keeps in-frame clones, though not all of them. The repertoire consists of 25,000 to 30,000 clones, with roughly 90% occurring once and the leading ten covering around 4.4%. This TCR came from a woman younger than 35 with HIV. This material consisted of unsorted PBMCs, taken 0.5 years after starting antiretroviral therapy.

The CDR3 coding sequence is TGTGCCAGCAGAACTGGAGGGGGCAATGGCTACACCTTC. Its protein is CASRTGGGNGYTF. The chain uses TRBV6-5 and TRBJ1-2; 7 bases map to TRBD1. Trimming at V came to 6 bases and at J to 6 bases, leaving 7 bases not matched to a gene. This CDR3 has 13 residues. Germline V gene lookup returns CDR1 MNHEY and CDR2 SVGAGI.